This is a list of T cell receptor beta chains from one sample in a study of blood T cell repertoires in COVID-19. The repertoire was sequenced with immunoSEQ multiplex PCR; TCRdb's copy has only in-frame clones and lacks some. The sample consists of around 340,000 clones, about 92% of them appearing once. The sequenced sample was peripheral blood. Receptors were obtained from a woman in her sixties with COVID-19, enrolled during active disease. Both conserved end residues are part of each CDR3. Fields, in order: V gene, D gene, clone size, J gene, CDR3 protein, CDR3 DNA. The D gene is left open where the match is weak. Only some rows state a clone size, as once, few, many or a class for expanded clones.

v_gene: TRBV28
d_gene: TRBD1
abundance: once
j_gene: TRBJ1-2
CDR3aa: CASSLGAGGQGYGYTF
CDR3nt: TGTGCCAGCAGTTTGGGGGCCGGGGGACAGGGCTATGGCTACACCTTC

v_gene: TRBV6-5
d_gene: TRBD1
abundance: .
j_gene: TRBJ1-5
CDR3aa: CASTRDRDQPQHF
CDR3nt: TGTGCCAGCACCCGGGACAGGGACCAGCCCCAGCATTTT

v_gene: TRBV25-1
d_gene: .
abundance: .
j_gene: TRBJ1-2
CDR3aa: CASSDGGGYTF
CDR3nt: TGTGCCAGCAGTGACGGTGGTGGCTACACCTTC

v_gene: TRBV6-5
d_gene: .
abundance: .
j_gene: TRBJ1-2
CDR3aa: CASKTSGGYTF
CDR3nt: TGTGCCAGCAAAACCAGCGGGGGCTACACCTTC

v_gene: TRBV11-1
d_gene: TRBD1
abundance: .
j_gene: TRBJ1-1
CDR3aa: CASSHLWGQFTEAFF
CDR3nt: TGTGCCAGCAGCCATCTCTGGGGACAGTTCACTGAAGCTTTCTTT

v_gene: TRBV18
d_gene: .
abundance: few
j_gene: TRBJ1-1
CDR3aa: CASRAGGYGNTEAFF
CDR3nt: TGTGCCAGCCGGGCGGGGGGTTACGGGAACACTGAAGCTTTCTTT

v_gene: TRBV7-9
d_gene: .
abundance: few
j_gene: TRBJ1-2
CDR3aa: CASKGDLVGDGYTF
CDR3nt: TGTGCCAGCAAGGGGGATTTAGTCGGAGATGGCTACACCTTC

v_gene: TRBV4-1
d_gene: TRBD1
abundance: .
j_gene: TRBJ1-5
CDR3aa: CASSQMDRGRGQPQHF
CDR3nt: TGCGCCAGCAGCCAGATGGACAGGGGGCGCGGACAGCCCCAGCATTTT

v_gene: TRBV5-4
d_gene: TRBD1
abundance: .
j_gene: TRBJ2-2
CDR3aa: CASSLQQGAQTGELFF
CDR3nt: TGTGCCAGCAGCTTGCAGCAGGGGGCCCAGACCGGGGAGCTGTTTTTT

v_gene: TRBV28
d_gene: TRBD1
abundance: .
j_gene: TRBJ1-3
CDR3aa: CASRTGKNTIYF
CDR3nt: TGTGCCAGCAGGACAGGGAAAAACACCATATATTTT

v_gene: TRBV6-5
d_gene: TRBD2
abundance: .
j_gene: TRBJ2-1
CDR3aa: CASSPRGYNEQFF
CDR3nt: TGTGCCAGCAGTCCGCGGGGGTACAATGAGCAGTTCTTC

v_gene: TRBV10-3
d_gene: TRBD1
abundance: once
j_gene: TRBJ1-2
CDR3aa: CAITPGQGTWIYGYTF
CDR3nt: TGTGCCATCACCCCAGGACAGGGAACTTGGATCTATGGCTACACCTTC

v_gene: TRBV10-1
d_gene: .
abundance: few
j_gene: TRBJ1-1
CDR3aa: CASPGMNTEAFF
CDR3nt: TGCGCCAGTCCAGGGATGAACACTGAAGCTTTCTTT

v_gene: TRBV5-1
d_gene: .
abundance: .
j_gene: TRBJ2-7
CDR3aa: CASSPQGMSYEQYF
CDR3nt: TGCGCCAGCAGCCCACAGGGTATGTCCTACGAGCAGTACTTC

v_gene: TRBV6-6
d_gene: .
abundance: once
j_gene: TRBJ1-2
CDR3aa: CASSYSGVGYTF
CDR3nt: TGTGCCAGCAGTTACTCAGGGGTCGGCTACACCTTC

v_gene: TRBV7-3
d_gene: TRBD2
abundance: once
j_gene: TRBJ2-3
CDR3aa: CASSLLGTSGTDTQYF
CDR3nt: TGTGCCAGCAGCTTACTGGGTACTAGCGGCACAGATACGCAGTATTTT

v_gene: TRBV5-1
d_gene: TRBD1
abundance: few
j_gene: TRBJ1-1
CDR3aa: CASSSGQGGMYTEAFF
CDR3nt: TGCGCCAGCAGCTCCGGACAGGGGGGGATGTACACTGAAGCTTTCTTT

v_gene: TRBV5-1
d_gene: .
abundance: .
j_gene: TRBJ1-6
CDR3aa: CASSSKLRGSLDSPLHF
CDR3nt: TGCGCCAGCAGCTCGAAGCTCAGGGGCTCCCTAGATTCACCCCTCCACTTT